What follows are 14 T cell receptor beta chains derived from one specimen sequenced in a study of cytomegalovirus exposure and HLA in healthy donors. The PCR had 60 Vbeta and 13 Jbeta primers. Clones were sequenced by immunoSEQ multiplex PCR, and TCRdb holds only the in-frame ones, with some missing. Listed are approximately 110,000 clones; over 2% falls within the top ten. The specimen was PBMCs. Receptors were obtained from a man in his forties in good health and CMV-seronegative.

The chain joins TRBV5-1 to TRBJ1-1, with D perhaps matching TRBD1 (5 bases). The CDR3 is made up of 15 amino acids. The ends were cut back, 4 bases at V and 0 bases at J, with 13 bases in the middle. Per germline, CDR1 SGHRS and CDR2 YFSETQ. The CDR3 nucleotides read TGCGCCAGCAGCCCCACCGGGGGGTTGAACACTGAAGCTTTCTTT. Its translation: CASSPTGGLNTEAFF.

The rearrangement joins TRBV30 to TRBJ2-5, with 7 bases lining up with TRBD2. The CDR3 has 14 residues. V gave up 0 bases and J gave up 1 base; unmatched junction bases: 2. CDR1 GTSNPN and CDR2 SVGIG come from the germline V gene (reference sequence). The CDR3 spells CAWSVGGFQETQYF. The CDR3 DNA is TGTGCCTGGAGTGTGGGGGGGTTCCAAGAGACCCAGTACTTC.

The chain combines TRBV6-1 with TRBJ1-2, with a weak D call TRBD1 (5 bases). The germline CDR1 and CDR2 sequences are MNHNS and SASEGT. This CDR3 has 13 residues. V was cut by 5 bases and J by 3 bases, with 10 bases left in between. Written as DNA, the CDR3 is TGTGCCAGCAGTTTGCGCAGGGACTATGGCTACACCTTC. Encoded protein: CASSLRRDYGYTF.

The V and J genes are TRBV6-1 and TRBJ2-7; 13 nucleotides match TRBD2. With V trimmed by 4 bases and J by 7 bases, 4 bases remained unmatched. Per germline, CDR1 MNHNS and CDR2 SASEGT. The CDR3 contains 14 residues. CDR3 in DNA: TGTGCCAGCAGTGGACTAGCGGGAGGCGAGGAGCAGTACTTC. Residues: CASSGLAGGEEQYF.

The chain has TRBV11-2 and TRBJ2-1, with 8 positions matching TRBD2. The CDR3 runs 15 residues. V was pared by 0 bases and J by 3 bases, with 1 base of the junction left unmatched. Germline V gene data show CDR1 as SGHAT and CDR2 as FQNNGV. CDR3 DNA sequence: TGTGCCAGCAGCTTAGACAGCGGGAGCTACAATGAGCAGTTCTTC. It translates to CASSLDSGSYNEQFF.

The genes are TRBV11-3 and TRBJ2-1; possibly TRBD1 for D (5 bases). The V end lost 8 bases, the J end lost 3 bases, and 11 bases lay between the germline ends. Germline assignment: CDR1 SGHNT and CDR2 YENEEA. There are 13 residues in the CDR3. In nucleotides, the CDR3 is TGTGCCAGCCAGGCAGGGCGCTACAATGAGCAGTTCTTC. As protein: CASQAGRYNEQFF.

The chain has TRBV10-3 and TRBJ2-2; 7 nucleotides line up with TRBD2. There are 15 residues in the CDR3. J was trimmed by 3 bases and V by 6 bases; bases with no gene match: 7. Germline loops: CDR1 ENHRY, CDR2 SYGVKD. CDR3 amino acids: CAIREPSGYTGELFF. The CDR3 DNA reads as TGTGCCATCAGAGAACCTAGCGGTTACACCGGGGAGCTGTTTTTT.

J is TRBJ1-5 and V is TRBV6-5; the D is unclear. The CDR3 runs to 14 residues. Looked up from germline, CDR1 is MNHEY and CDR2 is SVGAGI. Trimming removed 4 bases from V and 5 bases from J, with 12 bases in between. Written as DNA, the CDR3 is TGTGCCAGCAGTTTGGCGGGGAACGATCAGCCCCAGCATTTT. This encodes CASSLAGNDQPQHF.

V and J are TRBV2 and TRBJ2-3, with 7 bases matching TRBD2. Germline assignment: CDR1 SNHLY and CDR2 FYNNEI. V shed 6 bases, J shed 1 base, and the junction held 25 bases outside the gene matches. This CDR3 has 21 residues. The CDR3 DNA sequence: TGTGCCAGCAGCCCCGAGCCGTATCTAGCGGAGACCCTTTGGCGCACAGATACGCAGTATTTT. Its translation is CASSPEPYLAETLWRTDTQYF.

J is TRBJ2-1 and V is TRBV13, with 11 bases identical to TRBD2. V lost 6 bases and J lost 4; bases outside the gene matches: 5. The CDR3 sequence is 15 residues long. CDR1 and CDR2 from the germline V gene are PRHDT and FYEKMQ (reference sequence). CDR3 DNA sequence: TGTGCCAGCAGATCCCCTAGCGGGGGGTACAATGAGCAGTTCTTC. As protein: CASRSPSGGYNEQFF.

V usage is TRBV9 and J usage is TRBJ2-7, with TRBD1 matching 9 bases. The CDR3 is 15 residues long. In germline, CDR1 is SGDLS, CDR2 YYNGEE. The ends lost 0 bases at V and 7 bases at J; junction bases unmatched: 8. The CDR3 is CASSVGDREVGEQYF. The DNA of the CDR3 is TGTGCCAGCAGCGTAGGGGACAGGGAGGTTGGGGAGCAGTACTTC.

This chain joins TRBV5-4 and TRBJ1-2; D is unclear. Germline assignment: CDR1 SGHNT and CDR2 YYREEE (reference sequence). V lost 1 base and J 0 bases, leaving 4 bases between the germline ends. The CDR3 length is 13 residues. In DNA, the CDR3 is TGTGCCAGCAGCTTGTCAACTAACTATGGCTACACCTTC. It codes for CASSLSTNYGYTF.

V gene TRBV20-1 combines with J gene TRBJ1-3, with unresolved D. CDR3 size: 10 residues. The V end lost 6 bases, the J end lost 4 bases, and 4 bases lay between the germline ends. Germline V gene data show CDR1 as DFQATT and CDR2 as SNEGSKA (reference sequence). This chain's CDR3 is CSAQGNTIYF. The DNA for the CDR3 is TGCAGTGCCCAGGGAAACACCATATATTTT.

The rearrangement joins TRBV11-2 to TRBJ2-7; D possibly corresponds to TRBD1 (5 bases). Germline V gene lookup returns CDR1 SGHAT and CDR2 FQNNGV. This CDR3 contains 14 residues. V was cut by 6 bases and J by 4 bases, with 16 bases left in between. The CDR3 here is CASSVGHIRYEQYF. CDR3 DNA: TGTGCCAGCAGTGTAGGACATATTCGGTACGAGCAGTACTTC.